The 7 T cell receptor beta chains listed next were all sequenced from one sample in a study of blood T cells in healthy people across ages. A second PCR, run for about 7 to 12 cycles, used a sample-barcoded 5' primer plus a J-beta primer mix. Via MiXCR, TCRdb re-called the 5' RACE reads, giving one row per CDR3 protein. Of approximately 730,000 distinct CDR3 sequences in the sample, roughly 41% were seen once. Sample: blood. The origin of the receptors is a woman aged 55-70 years in good health.

This clonotype was seen ten or more times. The chain recombines TRBV29-1 with TRBJ2-5; D is possibly TRBD2 (7 bases). Looked up from germline, CDR1 is SQVTM and CDR2 is ANQGSEA. V was cut by 0 bases and J by 5 bases, with 10 bases left in between. The CDR3 is made up of 13 amino acids. The CDR3 spells CSVEDGRGETQYF. The CDR3 DNA reads as TGCAGCGTTGAAGATGGGAGGGGGGAGACCCAGTACTTC.

The sample holds a few counts of this clonotype. The chain links TRBV5-1 to TRBJ2-5; D remains unclear. Matching the DNA end better, TRBJ2-7 makes the J call doubtful. The CDR3 runs 11 residues. Germline V gene data show CDR1 as SGHRS and CDR2 as YFSETQ. The CDR3 sequence is CASSAQYEQYF. The CDR3, as DNA: TGCGCCAGCAGCGCCCAGTACGAGCAGTACTTC.

A note on this clonotype: With a much larger clone just one base away, this may be a read error. The chain recombines TRBV29-1 with TRBJ2-1; 9 nucleotides agree with TRBD1. Germline CDR1 and CDR2: SQVTM and ANQGSEA. The V gene end was trimmed by 3 bases and the J gene end by 10 bases; junction bases not matched to a gene: 10. The CDR3 loop spans 14 amino acids. The CDR3 loop is CSVDPTGGSYEQFF. The CDR3 coding sequence is TGCAGCGTTGACCCGACAGGGGGATCCTACGAGCAGTTCTTC.

The table lists this clonotype with a few counts. CDR3 nucleotide sequence: TGCAGCGCCGAGGTCGGACAGGGAGTCTATGGCTACACCTTC. Protein: CSAEVGQGVYGYTF. This chain uses TRBV20-1 with TRBJ1-2, with 8 nucleotides matching TRBD1. The germline CDR1 and CDR2 sequences are DFQATT and SNEGSKA (reference sequence). CDR3 length: 14 amino acids.

The chain couples TRBV11-1 to TRBJ1-2, with 9 bases fitting TRBD1. The trim removed 5 bases at V and 6 bases at J, leaving 4 bases unmatched. The CDR3 covers 13 residues. Germline V gene sequence: CDR1 SGHAT, CDR2 FQDESV (reference sequence). The CDR3 nucleotides are TGTGCCAGCAGCCAGGGACAGGGCCATGGCTACACCTTC. Protein sequence: CASSQGQGHGYTF.

A remark on this clonotype: Relative to the germline gene, one junction end is altered; a read error may explain this. The V and J genes are TRBV7-2 and TRBJ2-5; TRBD1 agrees at 7 bases. The germline CDR1 and CDR2 sequences are SGHTA and FQGNSA. The CDR3 extends over 14 amino acids. The DNA for the CDR3 is TGTGCCGGCAGCTGGGGACAGTACCAAGAGACCCAGTACTTC. This codes for CAGSWGQYQETQYF.

The CDR3 here is CASSLVAGPQETQYF. Here the CDR3 DNA reads TGTGCCAGCAGCTTAGTTGCGGGACCTCAAGAGACCCAGTACTTC. The V call is TRBV7-9, the J call TRBJ2-5, with D perhaps TRBD2 (6 bases). The CDR3 length is 15 residues. CDR1 is SEHNR and CDR2 is FQNEAQ in the germline V gene (reference sequence). With 1 base removed from V and 2 bases from J, the gap between germline ends came to 11 bases. Supplemented by reference TRBV7-9 and TRBJ2-5, the full variable domain reads DTGVSQNPRHKITKRGQNVTFRCDPISEHNRLYWYRQTLGQGPEFLTYFQNEAQLEKSRLLSDRFSAERPKGSFSTLEIQRTEQGDSAMYLCASSLVAGPQETQYFGPGTRLLVL.